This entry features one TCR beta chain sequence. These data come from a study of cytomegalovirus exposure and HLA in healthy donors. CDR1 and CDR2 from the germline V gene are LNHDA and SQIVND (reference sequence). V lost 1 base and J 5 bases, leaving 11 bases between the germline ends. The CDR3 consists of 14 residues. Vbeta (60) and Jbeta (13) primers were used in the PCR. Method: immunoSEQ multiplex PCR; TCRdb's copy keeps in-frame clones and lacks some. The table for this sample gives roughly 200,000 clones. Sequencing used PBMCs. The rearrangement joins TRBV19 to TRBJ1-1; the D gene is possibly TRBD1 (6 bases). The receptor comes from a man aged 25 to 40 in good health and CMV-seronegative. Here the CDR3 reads CASSIGQGITEAFF. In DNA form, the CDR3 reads TGTGCCAGTAGTATAGGGCAGGGGATAACTGAAGCTTTCTTT.